This T cell receptor beta chain was sequenced for a study of a mutant IDH1 vaccine in newly diagnosed glioma. Study summary: Patients had eight vaccinations, in weeks 1, 3, 5, 7, 11, 15, 19 and 23. Patients received vaccination from 4-6 weeks after radiotherapy alone, or with temozolomide cycles. The therapy given earlier, which was standard therapy, consisted of radiotherapy, temozolomide, or both, and most of the patients received both.

Findings and caveats of the study: It was about 95% of patients that developed vaccine-induced immune responses.

Time point denoted: week 11, during vaccination. Each dose delivered 300 ug of mutant IDH1 20-mer peptide subcutaneously with imiquimod. The CDR3 is 14 amino acids. A note on this clone: Its antigen is unidentified.

Clones were read by immunoSEQ multiplex PCR, and TCRdb kept only the in-frame ones, dropping some. Of roughly 60,000 clones in the sample, roughly four fifths were seen once. Sequencing used PBMCs, obtained from a glioma patient whose treatment included an IDH1 peptide vaccine. The chain uses TRBV21-1 and TRBJ2-3; the table's D call of TRBD2 was not tested on the DNA. TRBV21-1 constitutes a pseudogene. The TCR comes from a man aged 25-40 years with glioma. CDR3: CASSKKEGTDTQYF. In DNA, the CDR3 is TGTGCCAGCAGCAAAAAGGAGGGCACAGATACGCAGTATTTT.